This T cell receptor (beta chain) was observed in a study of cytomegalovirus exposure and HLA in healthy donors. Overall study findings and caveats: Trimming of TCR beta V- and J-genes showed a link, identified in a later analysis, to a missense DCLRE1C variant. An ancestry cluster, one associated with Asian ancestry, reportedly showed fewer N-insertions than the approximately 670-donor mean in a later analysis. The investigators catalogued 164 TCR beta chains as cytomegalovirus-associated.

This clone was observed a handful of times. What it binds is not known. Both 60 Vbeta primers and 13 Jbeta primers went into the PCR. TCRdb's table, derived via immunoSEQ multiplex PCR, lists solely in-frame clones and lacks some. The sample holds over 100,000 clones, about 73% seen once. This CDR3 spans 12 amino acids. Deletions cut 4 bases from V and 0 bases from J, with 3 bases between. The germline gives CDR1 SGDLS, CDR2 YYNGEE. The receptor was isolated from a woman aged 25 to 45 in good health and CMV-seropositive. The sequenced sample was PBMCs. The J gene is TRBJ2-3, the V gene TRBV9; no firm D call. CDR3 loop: CASSPSTDTQYF. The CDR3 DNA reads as TGTGCCAGCAGCCCTAGCACAGATACGCAGTATTTT.